The clone carrying this T cell receptor (beta chain) was seen more than once but under ten times. Antigen: not known. Germline V lookup: CDR1 DFQATT, CDR2 SNEGSKA (reference sequence). The CDR3 covers 13 residues. Trimming cost V 4 bases and J 9 bases, with 18 bases left between them. The sample belongs to a study of T cells after yellow fever vaccination. Overall study: SMART-Seq v4 Ultra Low Input served to prepare low-cell-number fractions. The study's findings and limits: Though weaker, the secondary response peaked faster, on day 5 versus 15.

TCRdb used MiXCR to reprocess the 5' RACE reads, holding one entry per CDR3 protein. The top ten hold about 3.5% of the sample, which has some 240,000 distinct CDR3 sequences, around 4.9% seen once. V and J are TRBV20-1 and TRBJ2-5; TRBD1 might be the D (6 bases). The sequencing used CD4+ T cells sorted from PBMCs, collected on the day of the yellow fever booster vaccination. The receptor was derived from a man aged 18 to 29 who received the YFV17D yellow fever vaccine. The CDR3 reads CSAIQGPQEAQYF. CDR3 coding DNA: TGCAGTGCTATACAGGGCCCCCAGGAGGCCCAGTACTTC.